This T cell receptor beta chain came from a study of identical twins. MiXCR, run by TCRdb on the 5' RACE reads, gives a single entry per CDR3 protein. The sample contains more than 600,000 distinct CDR3 sequences, over 15% of which appear only once. This clonotype was recorded at least ten times. The V end was cut by 5 bases, the J end by 2 bases, with 7 bases between. This CDR3 region has 13 residues. This sample also belongs to another study, concerning T cells expressing NK-cell markers. Per that paper: Eight donors were sequenced, of whom seven were HCMV-seropositive, while the remaining one was HCMV-seronegative.

This clonotype was sampled from a woman under 30 in good health. The sequencing input was PBMCs. The V and J genes are TRBV12-3 or TRBV12-4 and TRBJ2-1; D possibly corresponds to TRBD2 (5 bases). CDR3 loop: CASSPAAYNEQFF. Written as DNA, the CDR3 is TGTGCCAGCAGTCCAGCGGCCTACAATGAGCAGTTCTTC.